The rows below give T cell receptor beta chains drawn from one sample of a study of blood T cell repertoires in COVID-19. The method was immunoSEQ multiplex PCR; TCRdb's version includes in-frame clones alone and lacks a portion of them. The table lists hundreds of thousands of clones, roughly 89% of them singletons, with 1.4% to 1.5% in the top ten. Sequencing was done on a sample of peripheral blood. The receptor source for this set is a woman aged 30 to 39 with active or convalescent COVID-19. The CDR3 runs from the conserved cysteine through the conserved F or W. D genes are given only for firm matches. Not every row has a clone size; where given, it reads once, few, many or a size class.

j_call clone_size d_call v_call cdr3_nt cdr3_aa
TRBJ2-2 . TRBD1 TRBV28 TGTGCCAGCCTTACAGGGGGTTGGACCGGGGAGCTGTTTTTT CASLTGGWTGELFF
TRBJ2-7 . . TRBV7-8 TGTGCCAGCAGCCCGGGGTGGGAGAGCTCCTACGAGCAGTACTTC CASSPGWESSYEQYF
TRBJ1-1 few . TRBV5-1 TGCGCCAGCAGCACAGGGAAGAACACTGAAGCTTTCTTT CASSTGKNTEAFF
TRBJ2-6 . . TRBV27 TGTGCCAGCAGTTCCCGACAGACCTCTGGGGCCAACGTCCTGACTTTC CASSSRQTSGANVLTF
TRBJ1-4 . TRBD1 TRBV20-1 TGCAGTGCTAGTATTCGTGTGACAGGGAACTACGCAACTAATGAAAAACTGTTTTTT CSASIRVTGNYATNEKLFF
TRBJ2-3 . . TRBV10-3 TGTGCCATCAGTGAGTCGGCGTCAGGGTTGACGGGCACAGATACGCAGTATTTT CAISESASGLTGTDTQYF
TRBJ2-1 . TRBD1 TRBV6-1 TGTGCCAGCAGTGGATCCGGGACAGGGCTTTACAATGAGCAGTTCTTC CASSGSGTGLYNEQFF
TRBJ2-3 . TRBD2 TRBV5-1 TGCGCCAGCAGCCAGGCGGGGGGGCTTGCAGATACGCAGTATTTT CASSQAGGLADTQYF
TRBJ2-7 . TRBD1 TRBV5-4 TGTGCCAGCAGCACCACAGGGGGTAGCACCTACGAGCAGTACTTC CASSTTGGSTYEQYF
TRBJ1-2 . TRBD1 TRBV7-9 TGTGCCAGCAGCCACCGGGACAGGGACTATGGCTACACCTTC CASSHRDRDYGYTF
TRBJ1-1 . . TRBV5-8 TGTGCCAGCAGCCCTTGGGGCAGCCTGAACACTGAAGCTTTCTTT CASSPWGSLNTEAFF
TRBJ2-3 . TRBD2 TRBV10-1 TGCGCCAGCAGCACGGGACTAGCGGGGTCAGATACGCAGTATTTT CASSTGLAGSDTQYF
TRBJ1-6 . . TRBV5-1 TGCGCCAGCAGCTTAGGAGGGGAAGGCTCACCCCTCCACTTT CASSLGGEGSPLHF
TRBJ1-5 . TRBD1 TRBV19 TGTGCCAGTAACCACAGGGGCATACAATTTCAGCCCCAGCATTTT CASNHRGIQFQPQHF
TRBJ2-2 . TRBD1 TRBV25-1 TGTGCCAGCAGTGTTACCGGGACAGGGGGCACCGGGGAGCTGTTTTTT CASSVTGTGGTGELFF
TRBJ1-5 . . TRBV7-2 TGTGCCAGCAGCTTTTCAGGGTATAGCAATCAGCCCCAGCATTTT CASSFSGYSNQPQHF
TRBJ2-2 . . TRBV27 TGTGCCAGCAGCAGTACAGTGAGAACCGGGGAGCTGTTTTTT CASSSTVRTGELFF
TRBJ2-3 . . TRBV29-1 TGCAGCGTTGAAGATAGGCTAGCCCTTAGCACAGATACGCAGTATTTT CSVEDRLALSTDTQYF
TRBJ1-1 . . TRBV6-4 TGTGCCAGCAGCCAGCGGGGGGGCAGAACTGAAGCTTTCTTT CASSQRGGRTEAFF
TRBJ2-1 . . TRBV19 TGTGCCAGTAGTGGGAGCTTGAGCTCCTACAATGAGCAGTTCTTC CASSGSLSSYNEQFF
TRBJ1-2 . . TRBV18 TGTGCCAGCTCAATACAGGGAGACTATGGCTACACCTTC CASSIQGDYGYTF
TRBJ1-1 . TRBD1 TRBV30 TGTGCCTGGGATCCGGGACAGGGTAGCGGCACTGAAGCTTTCTTT CAWDPGQGSGTEAFF
TRBJ2-6 once . TRBV10-3 TGTGCCATCAGGGAGACAGCCAACTCCTCTGGGGCCAACGTCCTGACTTTC CAIRETANSSGANVLTF
TRBJ1-1 . . TRBV23-1 TGCGCCAGCAGCCAAGAGAGTGGTATGGTTCGAGTGAACGGCACTGAAGCTTTCTTT CASSQESGMVRVNGTEAFF
TRBJ1-6 . TRBD1 TRBV29-1 TGCAGCGTCGCGGGACAGGGGCAAAATTCACCCCTCCACTTT CSVAGQGQNSPLHF
TRBJ2-1 once TRBD2 TRBV5-1 TGCGCCAGTGCCCCGAATAGCGGGGGGGCGACTGAGCAGTTCTTC CASAPNSGGATEQFF
TRBJ2-3 . TRBD1 TRBV29-1 TGCAGCGGCAAGGGACAGGGAAGGGCAGATACGCAGTATTTT CSGKGQGRADTQYF
TRBJ2-4 few . TRBV10-2 TGCGCCAGCAGTGAGTGGGCGGGGGCAGCCAAAAACATTCAGTACTTC CASSEWAGAAKNIQYF
TRBJ1-3 . . TRBV21-1 TGTGCCAGCAGCAAAAACTACTCTGGAAACACCATATATTTT CASSKNYSGNTIYF
TRBJ2-7 once . TRBV21-1 TGTGCCAGCTTCCGGGACAGGGAGAGGAGGGCCTCCTACGAGCAGTACTTC CASFRDRERRASYEQYF
TRBJ2-7 . TRBD1 TRBV13 TGTGCCAGCAGCCCCCGGCGACAGGGGGGGTCCTACGAGCAGTACTTC CASSPRRQGGSYEQYF
TRBJ2-5 . . TRBV2 TGTGCCAGCAGTGGCGCAGGAGGGGGGGCCGTTGTGACCCAGTACTTC CASSGAGGGAVVTQYF
TRBJ1-3 . TRBD1 TRBV7-9 TGTGCCAGCAGCCAGACCGGGACAGGCAGAGGAAACACCATATATTTT CASSQTGTGRGNTIYF
TRBJ2-3 once TRBD2 TRBV6-1 TGTGCCAGCAGTGAAACTAGCGGGAGGAGACCTAGCACAGATACGCAGTATTTT CASSETSGRRPSTDTQYF
TRBJ2-1 . . TRBV9 TGTGCCAGCAGTCAGGGCTACAATGAGCAGTTCTTC CASSQGYNEQFF